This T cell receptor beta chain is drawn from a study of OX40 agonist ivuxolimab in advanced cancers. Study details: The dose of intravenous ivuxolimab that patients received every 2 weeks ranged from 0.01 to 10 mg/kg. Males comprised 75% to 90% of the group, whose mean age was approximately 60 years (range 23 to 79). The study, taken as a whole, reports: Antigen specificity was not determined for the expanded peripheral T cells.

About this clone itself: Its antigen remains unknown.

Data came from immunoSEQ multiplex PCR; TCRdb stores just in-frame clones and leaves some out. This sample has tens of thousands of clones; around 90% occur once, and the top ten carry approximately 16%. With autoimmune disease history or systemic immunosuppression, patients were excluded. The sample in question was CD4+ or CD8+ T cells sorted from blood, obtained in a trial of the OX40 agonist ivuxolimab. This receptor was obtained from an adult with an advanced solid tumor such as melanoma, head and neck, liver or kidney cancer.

In DNA form, the CDR3 reads TGCGCCAGCAGCCCCAGGACGTCCTATAATTCACCCCTCCACTTT. Protein product: CASSPRTSYNSPLHF. V and J are TRBV4-1 and TRBJ1-6; unclear D gene. The ends were cut back, 4 bases at V and 1 base at J, with 8 bases in the middle. Per the germline V gene, CDR1 is MGHRA and CDR2 is YSYEKL. The CDR3 contains 15 residues.